This entry concerns a single T cell receptor beta chain. Its antigen remains unknown. This record comes from a study of Tregs in tolerant kidney transplant recipients. Mixed chimerism was transient after nonmyeloablative marrow transplants from related graft donors. Unstimulated regulatory T cells (CD4+CD25+CD127-), CD4+CD25- non-regulatory cells, CD4 and CD8 cells were FACS-sorted from thawed PBMCs. Regarding the study as a whole: For some patients, primers changed over time, blocking nucleotide-level comparison. Tregs expanded with activated donor B cells seemed most donor-specific. Biological reproducibility was not directly addressed in this study.

Method: immunoSEQ multiplex PCR; TCRdb's copy keeps in-frame clones and lacks some. Of over 70,000 clones listed, around 90% were seen once; the top ten hold around 1.4%. The receptor's source is a human patient who received a combined kidney and bone marrow transplant. A share of the T cells may be of graft donor origin. The starting material was CD4+ T cells from blood (PBMCs), obtained 24 months after the transplant.

CDR3 DNA sequence: TGTGCCAGCAGCCCTTTGACTAGAAGCTCCTACAATGAGCAGTTCTTC. Amino acids: CASSPLTRSSYNEQFF. V usage is TRBV9 and J usage is TRBJ2-1; the D gene is possibly TRBD2 (6 bases). V was trimmed by 4 bases and J by 0 bases, leaving 14 bases between them. The CDR3 has 16 residues. Looked up from germline, CDR1 is SGDLS and CDR2 is YYNGEE.